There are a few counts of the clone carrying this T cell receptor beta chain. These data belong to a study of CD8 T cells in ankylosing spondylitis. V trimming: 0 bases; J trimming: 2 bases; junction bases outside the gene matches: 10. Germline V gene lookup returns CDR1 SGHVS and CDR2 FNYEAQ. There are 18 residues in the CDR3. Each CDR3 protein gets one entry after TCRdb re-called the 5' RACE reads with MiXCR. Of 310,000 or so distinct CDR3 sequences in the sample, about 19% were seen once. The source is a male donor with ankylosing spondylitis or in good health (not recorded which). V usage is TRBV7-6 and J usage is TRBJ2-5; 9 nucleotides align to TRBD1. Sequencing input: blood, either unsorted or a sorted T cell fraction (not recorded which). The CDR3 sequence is CASSLAPPSGTGQETQYF. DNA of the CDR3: TGTGCCAGCAGCTTAGCTCCCCCGTCGGGGACAGGGCAAGAGACCCAGTACTTC.